This T cell receptor beta chain is from a study of CD8 T cells in ankylosing spondylitis (TCRdb year 2017). For context, the study as a whole: T cell receptor beta repertoires were profiled in healthy donors and ankylosing spondylitis patients so that disease-linked TCR variants could be found. Peripheral blood samples were taken, and synovial fluid was additionally collected from ankylosing spondylitis patients. In total, the full study cohort was made up of 100 to 140 healthy donors and more than 20 ankylosing spondylitis patients. Summary of the overall study and its limitations: Significant enrichment of the disease-linked clones was reported in matched synovial fluid samples from ankylosing spondylitis patients. In peripheral blood, the disease-linked clones were found at relatively low frequencies and had a CD8+ phenotype. A TCR beta motif of several highly homologous amino acid variants appeared characteristic of blood from ankylosing spondylitis patients. Some motif variants were previously reported in synovial fluid and blood of reactive arthritis patients, suggesting common disease-initiation mechanisms.

For sequencing, an Illumina HiSeq 2500 was employed. Quantitative 5'-RACE with molecular barcodes was used to prepare TCR beta libraries. The source study handled its data this way. A new computational method based on a probabilistic model of VDJ rearrangement was used to identify disease-linked TCR variants. TCRdb redid the processing of the public reads, applying fastp at Q25 and MiXCR, and retained in-frame beta chains. Every CDR3 protein is listed once, alongside the most common genes and DNA of its rows. The authors' filters were not applied to this entry. Within this sample are about 220,000 distinct CDR3 sequences, with about 7.3% of them counted one time only. The leading ten clones occupy about 14% of the sample. Based on the germline V gene, the CDR1 and CDR2 sequences are LGHNA and YNFKEQ. Spanning cysteine to phenylalanine, the CDR3 consists of 15 amino acids. The only DNA kept is the CDR3, 45 bases in frame from the first base. At the junction V is shortened by 0 bases and J by 6 bases, with 12 bases in between.

This clonotype was detected ten times or more. Its antigen is still unknown. The input lacks base qualities; no much larger clone sits a single base away. The TCR originated in a male donor with ankylosing spondylitis. Sample: blood, either unsorted or a sorted T cell fraction (not recorded which). The chain couples TRBV4-2 to TRBJ2-4; a weak D assignment points to TRBD2 (5 bases agree). CDR3 sequence: CASSQDTGTSNIQYF. The DNA sequence reads TGTGCCAGCAGCCAAGACACGGGAACGTCAAACATTCAGTACTTC.